This is a list of T cell receptor beta chains from one sample in a study of blood T cell repertoires in COVID-19. TCRdb's copy holds only in-frame clones and misses some; the assay was immunoSEQ multiplex PCR. The sample has around 30,000 clones; about nine tenths are singletons. Sequenced: peripheral blood. The source is a human donor in a cohort sampled during active COVID-19. The donor label of this sample is uncertain. Both conserved end residues are part of each CDR3. Fields, in order: V gene, J gene, clone size, D gene, CDR3 protein, CDR3 DNA. The D gene is left open where the match is weak. Size tells how often a clone was seen (once, few, many) or the class of an expanded clone, and some rows leave it out.

TRBV5-1	TRBJ2-3	-	TRBD1	CASSLIRGSIDTQYF	TGCGCCAGCAGCTTGATCAGGGGGAGTATAGATACGCAGTATTTT
TRBV3-1/TRBV3-2	TRBJ2-2	few	TRBD1	CASSYRTGNGELFF	TGTGCCAGCAGCTATCGGACAGGGAACGGGGAGCTGTTTTTT
TRBV11-1	TRBJ1-2	-	-	CASSSKDTRGYTF	TGTGCCAGCAGCTCCAAGGACACGAGGGGCTACACCTTC
TRBV9	TRBJ2-5	-	-	CASSGPGVGETQYF	TGTGCCAGCAGCGGACCAGGGGTTGGAGAGACCCAGTACTTC
TRBV5-1	TRBJ2-3	-	TRBD2	CASSRPGGTDTQYF	TGCGCCAGCAGCCGTCCGGGAGGGACAGATACGCAGTATTTT
TRBV7-8	TRBJ1-5	-	-	CASSSVGGASNQPQHF	TGTGCCAGCAGCTCGGTGGGGGGGGCGAGCAATCAGCCCCAGCATTTT
TRBV6-6	TRBJ1-1	-	-	CASRLPEGWTEAFF	TGTGCCAGCAGACTACCGGAGGGGTGGACTGAAGCTTTCTTT
TRBV20-1	TRBJ1-2	once	TRBD1	CSASLPGQGAGAF	TGCAGTGCTAGTCTTCCGGGACAGGGGGCAGGGGCCTTC
TRBV6-1	TRBJ2-3	-	TRBD2	CASSEGLAGYRMSTDTQYF	TGTGCCAGCAGTGAAGGTCTAGCGGGGTACAGAATGAGCACAGATACGCAGTATTTT
TRBV27	TRBJ2-5	-	TRBD2	CASSLRTSVTGTQYF	TGTGCCAGCAGTTTAAGGACTAGCGTGACGGGGACCCAGTACTTC
TRBV20-1	TRBJ1-2	-	TRBD1	CSADDRDGYTF	TGCAGTGCTGACGACAGGGACGGCTACACCTTC
TRBV7-3	TRBJ2-3	-	-	CASSLTLWQGTDTQYF	TGTGCCAGCAGCTTAACGTTATGGCAGGGCACAGATACGCAGTATTTT
TRBV30	TRBJ2-7	-	-	CAWSVPSGVPYEQYF	TGTGCCTGGAGTGTACCGTCAGGGGTACCCTACGAGCAGTACTTC
TRBV29-1	TRBJ2-3	-	TRBD2	CSVERLAGNTDTQYF	TGCAGCGTTGAAAGGCTAGCGGGGAACACAGATACGCAGTATTTT
TRBV19	TRBJ1-6	-	-	CASSREGINSPLHF	TGTGCCAGTAGCCGGGAGGGCATTAATTCACCCCTCCACTTT
TRBV4-1	TRBJ1-2	-	-	CASSPAGGTGSPYGYTF	TGCGCCAGCAGCCCGGCTGGGGGTACCGGGAGTCCCTATGGCTACACCTTC